This T cell receptor (beta chain) was observed in a study of cytomegalovirus exposure and HLA in healthy donors (dated by TCRdb to 2016 to 2017). Describing the broader study: According to an earlier analysis of 587 of the donors, roughly 180 million T cells yielded some 120 million unique TCR beta sequences and approximately 300 Gb of sequence data. Donor age, sex, ethnicity and CMV serostatus were collected together with the repertoire data. The study profiled the T cell repertoires of under 850 subjects by immunosequencing and related them to cytomegalovirus serostatus. A later genetic analysis used genome-wide SNP genotypes for about 65% of the 666 donors, treating that subset as a discovery cohort. An earlier analysis of approximately 500 of the donors applied high-throughput TCR beta sequencing to assess whether each TCR beta V gene segment acted as functional or pseudogenic. To predict cytomegalovirus infection status, the study brought together high-throughput TCR immunosequencing, statistical association of individual TCRs with disease status, and machine learning. Among some 410 genotyped donors of the cohort, an average of approximately 240,000 unique TCR beta nucleotide sequences was sequenced per donor, of which roughly 17% were non-productive. An early release covering roughly 640 HLA-typed donors comprised about 290 gigabases of sequencing data and about 90 million unique TCR sequences. In a later analysis, previously published TCR beta repertoires from about 640 donors were re-analyzed and high-resolution HLA genotyping was added so that TCR occurrence patterns could be studied. Roughly five DR-DQ haplotypes were handled as single units for association and clustering, since linkage in the cohort was strong. Typing coverage varied by locus: roughly 620-640 donors for A, B, C, DRB1 and DQB1; roughly 560 for DQA1; about 570 for DPA1; some 470 for DPB1. Rather than drawing on any new phenotypic data, the later analysis identified candidate immune exposures from TCR beta sequences and the way those sequences occurred across donors. The study aimed to test whether signatures of past pathogen exposure could be identified by cataloging public T cell receptors. Among the roughly 400 genotyped donors, under 90% belonged to the genetic ancestry cluster associated with self-reported Caucasian donors. A separate validation cohort of more than 100 different subjects was used in addition to the roughly 640-subject first cohort. HLA typing included class I and class II loci at four-digit resolution. Every repertoire in the discovery cohort had been generated on one and the same sequencing platform. Here is what the overall study found, with its caveats: In both the original and validation cohorts, the classifier was reported to diagnose cytomegalovirus status with high specificity and sensitivity. The cohort was sequenced for TCR beta chains only, and without alpha or paired-chain data the features that could be detected were limited. Linkage disequilibrium might explain the correlated functional status among segregating V segments, but an unknown experimental factor could not be ruled out. Three of the identified cytomegalovirus-associated TCR beta chains were confirmed in vitro to be specific for cytomegalovirus antigens. A later genetic analysis reported fewer N-insertions in productive TCRs among donors in an Asian-associated ancestry cluster than the approximately 700-donor mean. According to a later analysis, TCR association rates differed among HLA loci, with DRB1 alleles showing the most associated TCRs and HLA-C alleles showing the fewest. Most TCR sequences were seen in very few donors, while some public TCRs were found in many individuals. A later analysis associated about 16,000 TCR beta sequences with specific HLA alleles at a false discovery rate of 0.05. According to a later analysis, most CMV-associated TCR beta chains appeared to be HLA-restricted, and the HLA associations seemed to be driven largely by CMV exposure. Some IMGT-functional V segments, including TRBV6-2 and TRBV6-3, could not be distinguished by the 87-base-pair reads and were therefore excluded. An association between a missense DCLRE1C variant and V-gene and J-gene trimming of TCR beta chains was found in a later genetic analysis and replicated in an independent cohort. A cluster of highly shared sequence variants was judged likely to represent a technical artifact of the sequencing pipeline. The only immune exposure information available for the cohort was CMV serostatus. A later analysis found that HLA-associated TCR beta chains were more clonally expanded and had lower generation probabilities than equally common non-associated chains. In a later analysis, several top co-occurrence clusters were reported to appear linked to parvovirus B19, influenza, CMV and Epstein-Barr virus. The authors suggested that the approach could potentially be extended to other disease states and immunological phenotypes. Broadly in line with IMGT annotations, most TCR beta V segments showed up in productive rearrangements about 90% or about 30% of the time in an earlier analysis of around 550 of the donors. The study gave a list of 150 to 200 TCR beta chains associated with cytomegalovirus. A further reported finding was that TCR beta sequences accurately predicted the HLA-A and HLA-B alleles for most subjects in the first cohort. HLA typing was unavailable for some donors at each locus, so association tests used only the typed subset. The earlier analysis of about 600 of the donors excluded over 15 rarely observed V segments, including chromosome 9 orphons, because counts were too low. Roughly uniform sequencing depth across donors was assumed in presence/absence analyses, although this assumption may not hold. Strong co-occurrence of HLA alleles, especially DR and DQ, made assigning TCR associations to individual alleles difficult.

About this clone itself: Its cognate antigen has yet to be identified. Germline is not matched at one junction end, which may reflect a read error.

In the germline V gene, CDR1 corresponds to SGHTA and CDR2 to FQGNSA. The CDR3 sequence holds 17 residues, the cysteine and phenylalanine included. This entry keeps only the CDR3 DNA: 51 bases, framed from base 1. Library creation used the immunoSEQ multiplex PCR assay. A mixture of 60 forward primers for TCR Vbeta segments and 13 reverse primers for TCR Jbeta segments was used in the multiplex PCR. A multiplex PCR assay on genomic DNA amplified the CDR3 region of rearranged TCR beta genes. The amplified TCR beta libraries were sequenced on the Illumina HiSeq System as 87-base-pair reads. Under the source paper's analysis protocol: A later analysis counted about 82 million unique TCR beta chains across the 650 to 700 repertoires, and approximately 11 million of these chains were shared by at least two donors. Raw reads were error-corrected and collapsed into unique sequences with a nearest-neighbor algorithm that merged closely related sequences to remove PCR and sequencing errors. To assign V, D and J gene segments, CDR3 sequences were aligned to IMGT reference sequences. Each retained sequence needed at least a six-nucleotide match to both a V gene segment and a J gene segment. A rearrangement was called productive if the CDR3 had no stop codons and remained in frame with V and J, and every other rearrangement was called non-productive. CDR3 was defined by IMGT convention, running from the second conserved V-encoded cysteine to the conserved J-encoded phenylalanine. In an earlier analysis of 500 to 650 of the donors, sequences lacking an unambiguous match to a single V gene segment were excluded. An earlier analysis of roughly 590 of the donors called V segments functional above 56.7% productive rearrangements and segregating when the between-donor standard deviation exceeded 5%. A statistical classification framework was developed to diagnose cytomegalovirus status using the catalog of TCR beta chain sequences. V and J gene assignment, in a later analysis, came from comparing TCR nucleotide sequences with IMGT/GENE-DB human TR gene sequences. A later analysis assigned CDR3 sequences and most-parsimonious VDJ recombination scenarios with the TCRdist pipeline. A later analysis defined each TCR beta chain by its CDR3 amino acid sequence plus V-gene family, and excluded reads lacking a unique V-gene family. To address suspected cross-contamination and a sequencing artifact, a later analysis removed 592 highly shared, low-generation-probability nucleotide sequences. In a later analysis, a clonal expansion index was calculated for each public chain from normalized within-repertoire ranks of inferred template counts. Generation probabilities in a later analysis came from a VDJ recombination model fitted to out-of-frame rearrangements, and those results were checked against IGoR. In a later analysis, hypergeometric tests were used to score TCR-TCR, TCR-HLA and TCR-CMV co-occurrence, with a repertoire-size bias correction applied to TCR pairs. In a later analysis, false discovery rates were estimated by permuting HLA or CMV assignments 20 times. A later analysis grouped co-occurring TCRs with DBSCAN, adding TCRdist sequence similarity when clustering within HLA-allele-positive subsets. Co-occurrence clustering excluded repertoires with fewer than 30,000 or more than 120,000 public chains, plus five with anomalous nucleotide sharing. Entries here come from immuneACCESS through TCRdb and include only in-frame sequences with V and J called. Some clones fail to appear in such tables; in the studies checked, an unresolved V gene covers under half of the shortfall, and the cause of the remainder is unknown. That table is the source of V, J and clone size, and D and trimming were worked out from the DNA. The sample table holds some 180,000 clones, of which 8.5% to 10% were seen once. 1% to 1.5% of the sample lies in the top ten.

The cohort consisted of 666 healthy bone marrow donors. All cohort members were sampled while nominally healthy, although unrecorded immune exposures were likely present. The donor tested CMV seropositive, placing the donor among the 310 or so seropositive members of the cohort. A peripheral blood sample was collected from each donor, and TCR beta sequencing was performed on peripheral blood mononuclear cells. The Qiagen DNeasy Blood Extraction Kit was used to extract genomic DNA from the blood cell samples. Recombination joined TRBV7-2 with TRBJ1-6; a weak D assignment points to TRBD1 (6 bases agree). Sequencing input: PBMCs. This receptor was taken from a woman under 40 in good health and CMV-seropositive. For the CDR3, the sequence is CASSLALTGGGRSPLHF. The sequenced DNA is TGTGCCAGCAGCCTAGCATTAACTGGCGGGGGCCGGTCACCCCTCCACTTT.